These 20 T cell receptor beta chains were sequenced from one sample in a study of blood T cell repertoires in COVID-19 (dated by TCRdb to the early 2020s). The library was built by means of the immunoSEQ multiplex PCR assay. TCRdb limited this immuneACCESS table to in-frame rearrangements with V and J called. A share of clones is missing; checked studies link under half to unresolved V genes, and the rest is unexplained. This sample holds about 42,000 clones; 75% to 85% were observed only once. Together, the top ten hold over 25% of the sample. The sample comprised peripheral blood. The receptor set was obtained from a man aged 80 or over with acute or convalescent COVID-19.

The chain carries TRBV3-1 (or the pseudogene TRBV3-2) and TRBJ2-1; 11 nucleotides agree with TRBD2. The CDR3 totals 16 residues. Trimming at V came to 1 base and at J to 3 bases, leaving 2 bases not matched to a gene. Germline CDR1 and CDR2: LGHDT and YNNKEL (reference sequence). The CDR3 loop reads CASSQGLAGFYNEQFF. The DNA of the CDR3 is TGTGCCAGCAGCCAAGGACTAGCGGGATTCTACAATGAGCAGTTCTTC.

This clone came up a few times. V usage is TRBV11-2 and J usage is TRBJ1-1; TRBD1 aligns across 7 bases. CDR1 SGHAT and CDR2 FQNNGV come from the germline V gene. V was clipped by 1 base and J by 1 base; unmatched bases: 6. The CDR3 sequence is 16 residues long. The CDR3 spells CASSLGRGRRNTEAFF. DNA for the CDR3: TGTGCCAGCAGCTTAGGAAGGGGGCGGCGGAACACTGAAGCTTTCTTT.

This clone was observed a handful of times. J is TRBJ1-1 and V is TRBV10-3; TRBD1 matches at 7 bases. The CDR3 has 14 residues. Per germline, CDR1 ENHRY and CDR2 SYGVKD. The V segment lost 6 bases and the J segment 1 base; nucleotides outside the gene matches: 5. The CDR3 sequence is CAIRPGQQNTEAFF. CDR3 sequence (DNA): TGTGCCATCAGACCGGGACAGCAGAACACTGAAGCTTTCTTT.

This chain links TRBV27 with TRBJ2-7; D might be TRBD1 (6 bases). The CDR3 extends over 14 amino acids. The V and J ends lost 6 bases and 9 bases respectively, with 21 bases between them. Germline CDR1 is MNHEY and CDR2 is SMNVEV (reference sequence). The CDR3 DNA follows: TGTGCCAGCAGACAGGGCCCCAGGTACTTCGGGCAGTACTTC. It is translated as CASRQGPRYFGQYF.

V is TRBV18 and J is TRBJ1-4; unclear D gene. This CDR3 is 16 amino acids long. CDR1 is KGHSH and CDR2 is LQKENI in the germline V gene. V shed 3 bases and J shed 0 bases, with 11 bases lying between them. This CDR3 reads CASSPVQSATNEKLFF. CDR3 DNA sequence: TGTGCCAGCTCACCCGTACAGAGTGCAACTAATGAAAAACTGTTTTTT.

The rearrangement links TRBV6-2 or TRBV6-3 to TRBJ2-3; TRBD2 matches at 7 bases. The CDR3 covers 14 residues. Trimming took 6 bases from V and 4 from J; bases not matched to a gene: 7. Germline CDR1 reads MNHEY; CDR2 reads SVGEGT. DNA of the CDR3: TGTGCCAGCAGCTCCCCGGGGAGGGCAGATACGCAGTATTTT. Protein: CASSSPGRADTQYF.

This chain links TRBV27 with TRBJ1-2, with 7 bases aligning to TRBD1. This CDR3 is built from 15 residues. CDR1 is MNHEY and CDR2 is SMNVEV in the germline V gene (reference sequence). The junction had 8 bases not matched to a gene; V was cut back by 3 bases and J by 4 bases. The CDR3 is CASSFGRQGGYGYTF. For the CDR3, the DNA is TGTGCCAGCAGTTTCGGACGACAGGGAGGCTATGGCTACACCTTC.

This chain uses TRBV7-9 with TRBJ2-3, with TRBD1 matching 11 bases. CDR3 length: 16 amino acids. Germline loops: CDR1 SEHNR, CDR2 FQNEAQ (reference sequence). Trimming at V came to 5 bases and at J to 3 bases, leaving 7 bases not matched to a gene. The CDR3 nucleotides read TGTGCCAGCAGCCCCAGGACAGGGGGCCTGACAGATACGCAGTATTTT. Protein: CASSPRTGGLTDTQYF.

This chain joins TRBV5-4 and TRBJ1-2; no definite D call. CDR3 length: 12 residues. V dropped 2 bases and J dropped 8 bases, with 10 bases sitting between them. In germline, CDR1 is SGHNT, CDR2 YYREEE (reference sequence). The CDR3 bases are TGTGCCAGCAGCTTCGGACTCGGGGGCTACACCTTC. Protein product: CASSFGLGGYTF. Full variable domain (outside the CDR3, taken from reference TRBV5-4 and TRBJ1-2): ETGVTQSPTHLIKTRGQQVTLRCSSQSGHNTVSWYQQALGQGPQFIFQYYREEENGRGNFPPRFSGLQFPNYSSELNVNALELDDSALYLCASSFGLGGYTFGSGTRLTVV.

The V call is TRBV6-5, the J call TRBJ1-6; 7 bases align to TRBD1. V was clipped by 6 bases and J by 6 bases; unmatched bases: 5. The CDR3 loop spans 14 amino acids. CDR1 MNHEY and CDR2 SVGAGI come from the germline V gene. The CDR3 DNA reads TGTGCCAGCAGCCTAGGGACAGTTAATTCACCCCTCCACTTT. This sequence encodes CASSLGTVNSPLHF.

The chain combines TRBV9 with TRBJ2-1; 14 bases map to TRBD2. The germline V gene has CDR1 SGDLS and CDR2 YYNGEE. V dropped 4 bases and J dropped 0; count of bases not matched to a gene: 6. CDR3 length: 18 residues. The CDR3 DNA reads TGTGCCAGCAGCCCGGGACTAGCGGGAGTGAACTCCTACAATGAGCAGTTCTTC. It codes for CASSPGLAGVNSYNEQFF.

V and J are TRBV24-1 and TRBJ2-1; weak D call: TRBD1 (5 bases). The CDR3 covers 14 residues. V was shortened by 0 bases and J by 9 bases, with 11 bases between the two germline ends. CDR1 and CDR2 from the germline V gene are KGHDR and SFDVKD. Here the CDR3 DNA reads TGTGCCACCAGTGATTTGGGGGCAGACGGTGAGCAGTTCTTC. It specifies CATSDLGADGEQFF.

The chain recombines TRBV19 with TRBJ1-1, with a possible D match to TRBD1 (6 bases). The CDR3 totals 13 residues. With 8 bases removed from V and 5 bases from J, the gap between germline ends came to 15 bases. CDR1 LNHDA and CDR2 SQIVND come from the germline V gene (reference sequence). CDR3 sequence reads: CASGTGLRTEAFF. The CDR3 bases are TGTGCCAGTGGTACAGGGTTGAGGACTGAAGCTTTCTTT.

The CDR3 nucleotides read TGTGCCAGCAGGAATGGGGGAGGGCCGACCGGGGAGCTGTTTTTT. It is translated as CASRNGGGPTGELFF. The V and J genes are TRBV6-5 and TRBJ2-2; 7 bases match TRBD2. J lost 5 bases, V lost 6 bases, and 9 bases had no gene match. Germline V gene lookup returns CDR1 MNHEY and CDR2 SVGAGI. CDR3 length: 15 residues.

The rearrangement uses TRBV29-1 and TRBJ2-1; D may be TRBD2 (5 bases). V lost 5 bases, J lost 0 bases, and 26 bases lay in between. This CDR3 is built from 19 residues. CDR1 is SQVTM and CDR2 is ANQGSEA in the germline V gene. The CDR3, as DNA: TGCAGCGTTTGGACCTTTAGAAGAGTGGCTAGCCGCTCCTACAATGAGCAGTTCTTC. The encoded protein is CSVWTFRRVASRSYNEQFF.

The genes are TRBV10-3 and TRBJ2-1; tentatively, D is TRBD1 (5 bases). V was clipped by 4 bases and J by 7 bases, with 20 bases between them. The CDR3 totals 16 residues. CDR1 and CDR2 (germline): ENHRY, SYGVKD. Written as DNA, the CDR3 is TGTGCCATCAGTGCCACCCAGGGAACACTCCGGAATGAGCAGTTCTTC. Translating gives CAISATQGTLRNEQFF.

The genes are TRBV19 and TRBJ2-2, with 8 bases identical to TRBD1. Trimming took 10 bases from V and 4 from J; bases not matched to a gene: 20. The CDR3 runs 18 residues. The germline V gene has CDR1 LNHDA and CDR2 SQIVND (reference sequence). In DNA, the CDR3 is TGTGCCACCGCCTGGGCAGGGGGCGGGTTCGGCTCCACCGGGGAGCTGTTTTTT. Translating gives CATAWAGGGFGSTGELFF.

This chain links TRBV29-1 with TRBJ1-4; no firm D call. V was trimmed by 4 bases and J by 8 bases, leaving 11 bases between them. This CDR3 spans 12 amino acids. Germline V CDR1 and CDR2: SQVTM, ANQGSEA. The CDR3 bases are TGCAGCGTTGCTCCCGGAGGGGAAAAACTGTTTTTT. This codes for CSVAPGGEKLFF.

This clone was seen once. The chain combines TRBV27 with TRBJ1-5, with 8 bases matching TRBD1. The V and J ends lost 5 bases and 6 bases, in that order; junction bases with no gene match: 15. The CDR3 covers 17 residues. The germline gives CDR1 MNHEY, CDR2 SMNVEV (reference sequence). CDR3: CASSPTPDRVGIQPQHF. CDR3 in DNA: TGTGCCAGCAGTCCGACCCCGGACAGGGTCGGGATTCAGCCCCAGCATTTT.

This chain joins TRBV10-1 and TRBJ1-2; a weak D match, TRBD1 (5 bases). The CDR3 extends over 13 amino acids. V lost 6 bases and J 5 bases, leaving 13 bases between the germline ends. Germline V gene lookup returns CDR1 WNHNN and CDR2 SYGVQD (reference sequence). The CDR3 DNA follows: TGCGCCAGCAGCCGCGGGACTCAATATGGCTACACCTTC. It encodes CASSRGTQYGYTF.